This T cell receptor (beta chain) was identified during a study of type 1 regulatory T cells. Overall study context: T-allo10 is an in vitro-generated, Tr1-enriched CD4 T cell product specific for alloantigen. Study-wide points: Type 1 regulatory T cells had a more restricted TCR repertoire than non-type 1 regulatory T cells.

Via MiXCR, TCRdb re-called the reads, giving one row per CDR3 protein. The table has tens of thousands of distinct CDR3 sequences, 55% to 65% seen once. Germline lookup yields CDR1 MNHNS and CDR2 SASEGT. V was shortened by 1 base and J by 8 bases, with 8 bases between the two germline ends. CDR3 size: 13 residues. A word on this clonotype: Its cognate antigen is unknown.

The sample consisted of cultured non-Tr1 T cells, either the whole culture or a sorted T cell fraction (not recorded which). This sequence originates from a human donor in good health. V is TRBV6-1 and J is TRBJ1-4, with unresolved D. The CDR3 nucleotides are TGTGCCAGCAGTGAAGAAAGGAGAGAAAAACTGTTTTTT. As protein: CASSEERREKLFF.